Following are 30 T cell receptor beta chains from one sample sequenced in a study of identical twins. TCRdb analysed the 5' RACE reads with MiXCR anew, one entry per CDR3 protein. This sample has about 530,000 distinct CDR3 sequences, with around 22% found just once. This sample was also put to use in a study of yellow fever vaccine responses in identical twins.

The sample consisted of CD4+ T cells sorted from blood. The source of these receptors is a woman in her late teens or twenties in good health.

The chain uses TRBV7-9 and TRBJ2-5; D uncertain. Per germline, CDR1 SEHNR and CDR2 FQNEAQ (reference sequence). The germline V and J ends were trimmed by 4 bases and 4 bases, with 19 bases remaining between them. CDR3 size: 16 residues. In DNA form, the CDR3 reads TGTGCCAGCAGCTCGATCCCTCGGAGCCGTCCAGAGACCCAGTACTTC. This sequence encodes CASSSIPRSRPETQYF.

The CDR3 sequence is CASLSPVSLYEQYF. The CDR3 region has the DNA TGTGCCAGCTTGTCCCCAGTTAGTCTCTACGAGCAGTACTTC. V usage is TRBV27 and J usage is TRBJ2-7, with unresolved D. CDR1 is MNHEY and CDR2 is SMNVEV in the germline V gene (reference sequence). This CDR3 has 14 residues. Trimming removed 8 bases at V and 3 bases at J, with 17 bases between.

This clonotype was found a few times. The chain links TRBV28 to TRBJ2-1; 7 bases line up with TRBD1. The ends lost 9 bases at V and 6 bases at J; junction bases unmatched: 11. From germline, CDR1 is MDHEN and CDR2 SYDVKM. This CDR3 is built from 14 residues. This chain's CDR3 is CASHPTGWGNEQFF. The CDR3 DNA follows: TGTGCCAGTCACCCGACAGGGTGGGGCAATGAGCAGTTCTTC.

This clonotype was seen a handful of times. CDR3 in amino acids: CASSDEGQLGNTIYF. For the CDR3, the DNA is TGTGCCAGCAGTGACGAGGGACAGCTTGGAAACACCATATATTTT. This chain joins TRBV6-1 and TRBJ1-3, with 7 nucleotides matching TRBD1. With 3 bases clipped from V and 3 bases from J, the junction kept 5 bases outside the gene matches. This CDR3 comprises 15 residues. From germline, CDR1 is MNHNS and CDR2 SASEGT.

The V and J genes are TRBV11-2 and TRBJ2-5, with TRBD2 identical over 10 bases. V trimming: 2 bases; J trimming: 5 bases; junction bases outside the gene matches: 14. Germline V CDR1 and CDR2: SGHAT, FQNNGV. The CDR3 extends over 18 amino acids. For the CDR3, the DNA is TGTGCCAGCAGCTTAATTAAGATCAGCGGGAGGGCGTTGGAGACCCAGTACTTC. It is translated as CASSLIKISGRALETQYF. The full variable domain, in which reference TRBV11-2 and TRBJ2-5 provide the parts outside the CDR3, is EAGVAQSPRYKIIEKRQSVAFWCNPISGHATLYWYQQILGQGPKLLIQFQNNGVVDDSQLPKDRFSAERLKGVDSTLKIQPAKLEDSAVYLCASSLIKISGRALETQYFGPGTRLLVL.

The chain joins TRBV5-1 to TRBJ2-6; D call uncertain. The CDR3 loop spans 19 amino acids. V lost 2 bases to trimming and J lost 4 bases, with 22 bases between them. The germline CDR1 and CDR2 sequences are SGHRS and YFSETQ. CDR3 protein: CASSLRVPGEPVGANVLTF. CDR3 DNA sequence: TGCGCCAGCAGCTTAAGGGTTCCCGGTGAACCAGTCGGGGCCAACGTCCTGACTTTC.

This clonotype has more than one count but fewer than ten. The chain carries TRBV5-1 and TRBJ2-1, with 10 bases that match TRBD2. The CDR3 contains 15 residues. The germline V gene encodes CDR1 SGHRS and CDR2 YFSETQ. The junction had 6 bases not matched to a gene; V was cut back by 9 bases and J by 0 bases. The CDR3 DNA follows: TGCGCCACCAAGCGGGAGGGGAGCTCCTACAATGAGCAGTTCTTC. As protein: CATKREGSSYNEQFF.

This clonotype was counted ten times or more. The V and J genes are TRBV20-1 and TRBJ1-5, with D hard to call. Trimming stripped 0 bases from V and 2 bases from J, with 2 bases between. The CDR3 totals 12 residues. Germline lookup yields CDR1 DFQATT and CDR2 SNEGSKA (reference sequence). The CDR3 sequence is CSARDGNQPQHF. In DNA form, the CDR3 reads TGCAGTGCTAGAGATGGCAATCAGCCCCAGCATTTT.

The J gene is TRBJ2-3, the V gene TRBV7-8; weak D call: TRBD2 (6 bases). The CDR3 has 17 amino acids. The ends were cut back, 5 bases at V and 0 bases at J, with 18 bases in the middle. Germline V gene sequence: CDR1 SGHVS, CDR2 FQNEAQ. The CDR3 nucleotides are TGTGCCAGCAGCCCCCGGGTTGGGGGGATCAGCACAGATACGCAGTATTTT. Translated: CASSPRVGGISTDTQYF.

CDR3 nucleotide sequence: TGTGCCAGCAGCTTAGCTTCAACAGGGTTCAACGAGCAGTACTTC. Amino acids: CASSLASTGFNEQYF. The chain has TRBV7-9 and TRBJ2-7, with D maybe TRBD1 (6 bases). V was shortened by 0 bases and J by 5 bases, with 14 bases between the two germline ends. The CDR3 covers 15 residues. Germline V gives CDR1 SEHNR, CDR2 FQNEAQ (reference sequence).

The chain joins TRBV15 to TRBJ2-3; D not certain. The germline gives CDR1 LNHNV, CDR2 YYDKDF (reference sequence). Trimming left V 1 base short and J 2 bases short, with 10 bases between. This CDR3 contains 15 residues. The CDR3 bases are TGTGCCACCAGCAGAGGCGGCGGAGCCACAGATACGCAGTATTTT. This gives the protein CATSRGGGATDTQYF.

V usage is TRBV11-2 and J usage is TRBJ2-1; tentative D call: TRBD2 (7 bases). The CDR3 sequence is 21 residues long. Trimming removed 3 bases from V and 5 bases from J, with 32 bases in between. The germline gives CDR1 SGHAT, CDR2 FQNNGV. DNA of the CDR3: TGTGCCAGCAGCTTCCAAGGGGGGGGACTTCTCATCCCCCAGCAGGACAATGAGCAGTTCTTC. This sequence encodes CASSFQGGGLLIPQQDNEQFF. The full variable domain, with the rest looked up from reference TRBV11-2 and TRBJ2-1, is EAGVAQSPRYKIIEKRQSVAFWCNPISGHATLYWYQQILGQGPKLLIQFQNNGVVDDSQLPKDRFSAERLKGVDSTLKIQPAKLEDSAVYLCASSFQGGGLLIPQQDNEQFFGPGTRLTVL.

The rearrangement uses TRBV12-3 or TRBV12-4 and TRBJ2-3; 8 bases agree with TRBD2. V lost 7 bases, J lost 2 bases, and 8 bases stayed unmatched. The CDR3 contains 15 residues. CDR3 bases: TGTGCCAGCATTCTAATGACTAGCGTCACAGATACGCAGTATTTT. Residues: CASILMTSVTDTQYF.

To note about this clonotype: Mismatch with germline at one junction end may stem from a read error. This sequence joins TRBV5-1 and TRBJ2-1; 8 bases match TRBD2. The CDR3 length is 15 residues. Germline CDR1 reads SGHRS; CDR2 reads YFSETQ. The CDR3 loop reads CASSTYDGGGGAQLF. In DNA form, the CDR3 reads TGCGCCAGCAGCACGTACGACGGGGGGGGTGGTGCGCAGTTGTTC.

The chain combines TRBV2 with TRBJ2-3; the match to TRBD2 covers 8 bases. With 5 bases clipped from V and 2 bases from J, the junction kept 3 bases outside the gene matches. This CDR3 comprises 14 residues. Germline V gene sequence: CDR1 SNHLY, CDR2 FYNNEI. The CDR3 DNA is TGTGCCAGCAGTTCAGCGGGAGTCACAGATACGCAGTATTTT. Translation gives CASSSAGVTDTQYF. Variable domain in full (rest from reference TRBV2 and TRBJ2-3): EPEVTQTPSHQVTQMGQEVILRCVPISNHLYFYWYRQILGQKVEFLVSFYNNEISEKSEIFDDQFSVERPDGSNFTLKIRSTKLEDSAMYFCASSSAGVTDTQYFGPGTRLTVL.

This clonotype came up many times. This chain links TRBV12-3 or TRBV12-4 with TRBJ2-2; 7 nucleotides agree with TRBD2. This CDR3 contains 14 residues. Germline trimming cut 11 bases from V and 8 bases from J; bases unmatched to any gene: 14. The chain's CDR3 is CALSGLAERGELFF. CDR3 nucleotides: TGTGCCCTTAGTGGGCTAGCGGAGCGGGGGGAGCTGTTTTTT.

This clonotype was seen more than once but under ten times. This rearrangement joins TRBV4-1 to TRBJ1-3; D not certain. The CDR3 extends over 14 amino acids. V was clipped by 1 base and J by 2 bases, with 6 bases between them. CDR1 MGHRA and CDR2 YSYEKL come from the germline V gene. The CDR3 nucleotides read TGCGCCAGCAGCCAAGTATGGGCTGGAAACACCATATATTTT. Translating gives CASSQVWAGNTIYF.

At least ten counts were recorded for this clonotype. The chain is built from TRBV5-1 and TRBJ2-1; the D is unclear. Germline V gene data show CDR1 as SGHRS and CDR2 as YFSETQ. The CDR3 length is 13 residues. Trimming removed 1 base at V and 9 bases at J, with 11 bases between. Here the CDR3 reads CASSLSWDVEQFF. The CDR3 DNA reads TGCGCCAGCAGCTTGTCTTGGGATGTTGAGCAGTTCTTC.

CDR3 in DNA: TGCAGCGTTGGATCAGGGACGAACACCGGGGAGCTGTTTTTT. It specifies CSVGSGTNTGELFF. The chain employs TRBV29-1 and TRBJ2-2; possibly TRBD1 for D (5 bases). The CDR3 consists of 14 residues. CDR1 is SQVTM, CDR2 ANQGSEA, per germline. The V and J ends lost 4 bases and 0 bases respectively, with 9 bases between them.

The chain uses TRBV29-1 and TRBJ2-1; the match to TRBD2 covers 11 bases. Germline trimming cut 5 bases from V and 7 bases from J; bases unmatched to any gene: 10. The V gene's germline CDR1 is SQVTM and CDR2 ANQGSEA. This CDR3 is 15 amino acids long. The CDR3 protein is CSVPQLAGVSNEQFF. Here the CDR3 DNA reads TGCAGCGTTCCACAACTAGCGGGAGTGTCTAATGAGCAGTTCTTC.

V gene TRBV7-9 combines with J gene TRBJ2-1; perhaps TRBD2 as D (7 bases). CDR3 length equals 15 residues. The V end was cut by 4 bases, the J end by 3 bases, with 13 bases between. Germline V lookup: CDR1 SEHNR, CDR2 FQNEAQ (reference sequence). The CDR3 coding sequence is TGTGCCAGCAGCTCCCCGAGGGGGGGCTACAATGAGCAGTTCTTC. Its translation is CASSSPRGGYNEQFF.

Only a few counts were recorded for this clonotype. V is TRBV7-7 and J is TRBJ2-1; D possibly corresponds to TRBD2 (6 bases). CDR3 length: 12 residues. CDR1 and CDR2 (germline): SSHAT, FNYEAQ (reference sequence). V was pared by 5 bases and J by 15 bases, with 17 bases between. Written as DNA, the CDR3 is TGTGCCAGCAGCCCCCTCGGCGGGATTCCGTTCTTC. Protein: CASSPLGGIPFF.

The table lists this clonotype with a few counts. The chain combines TRBV21-1 with TRBJ2-7; no check of the table's D call, TRBD1, against the DNA was made. TRBV21-1 is designated a pseudogene. The CDR3 is made up of 13 amino acids. CDR3 protein: CAREQGNGYEQYF. As DNA, the CDR3 is TGTGCCAGGGAACAGGGAAATGGCTACGAGCAGTACTTC.

This clonotype was observed a few times. This rearrangement joins TRBV3-1 to TRBJ2-2; D is ambiguous. This CDR3 spans 14 amino acids. Germline V gene lookup returns CDR1 LGHDT and CDR2 YNNKEL (reference sequence). Trimming pared 1 base from V and 1 base from J, leaving 4 bases between. The CDR3 DNA reads TGTGCCAGCAGCCAAGTCGGGAACACCGGGGAGCTGTTTTTT. Amino acids: CASSQVGNTGELFF.

The chain employs TRBV7-2 and TRBJ1-3; the D gene is possibly TRBD1 (5 bases). The germline V and J ends were trimmed by 5 bases and 8 bases, with 13 bases remaining between them. This CDR3 has 13 residues. Germline V gives CDR1 SGHTA, CDR2 FQGNSA. The CDR3 DNA reads TGTGCCAGCAGCCCGGGGCTTCGAGACACCATATATTTT. It codes for CASSPGLRDTIYF.

The gene calls are TRBV3-1 and TRBJ1-5; D not certain. The CDR3 consists of 15 residues. CDR1 is LGHDT, CDR2 YNNKEL, per germline (reference sequence). Trimming stripped 0 bases from V and 2 bases from J, with 8 bases between. The DNA of the CDR3 is TGTGCCAGCAGCCAAGATAACGGAGGCAATCAGCCCCAGCATTTT. As protein: CASSQDNGGNQPQHF.

This clonotype was detected a few times. This sequence joins TRBV6-1 and TRBJ2-7; the match to TRBD2 covers 7 bases. The CDR3 length is 15 residues. Germline V CDR1 and CDR2: MNHNS, SASEGT. The J segment lost 3 bases and the V segment lost 4 bases, leaving 9 bases of the junction unmatched. CDR3: CASSVSAGAFYEQYF. The CDR3 DNA follows: TGTGCCAGCAGTGTGTCCGCGGGAGCCTTCTACGAGCAGTACTTC.

This chain connects TRBV5-1 to TRBJ2-6, with D perhaps matching TRBD1 (6 bases). The V end was cut by 0 bases, the J end by 0 bases, with 13 bases between. The CDR3 has 18 residues. Germline-derived CDR1 and CDR2 are SGHRS and YFSETQ. CDR3 residues: CASSLAGHLTSGANVLTF. CDR3 nucleotides: TGCGCCAGCAGCTTGGCGGGACACCTCACCTCTGGGGCCAACGTCCTGACTTTC.

This clonotype was picked up a small number of times. V usage is TRBV2 and J usage is TRBJ1-2; D is ambiguous. The CDR3 is made up of 13 amino acids. Per germline, CDR1 SNHLY and CDR2 FYNNEI. Trimming left V 7 bases short and J 2 bases short, with 11 bases between. CDR3 nucleotides: TGTGCCAGCAATGGTCTTCACAACTATGGCTACACCTTC. Encoded protein: CASNGLHNYGYTF.

The chain combines TRBV12-3 or TRBV12-4 with TRBJ2-2; the D gene is possibly TRBD1 (5 bases). V was clipped by 3 bases and J by 7 bases, with 15 bases between them. This CDR3 region has 15 residues. CDR3 nucleotides: TGTGCCAGCAGTTTCGGTCAGGGTCGAGACGGGGAGCTGTTTTTT. This codes for CASSFGQGRDGELFF.